The rows below give T cell receptor beta chains drawn from one sample of a study of OX40 agonist ivuxolimab in advanced cancers. The protocol was immunoSEQ multiplex PCR, while the TCRdb copy is restricted to in-frame clones and leaves out a portion. In the table there are fewer than 35,000 clones, roughly 89% of which are singletons. The starting material was CD4+ or CD8+ T cells sorted from blood, obtained in a trial of the OX40 agonist ivuxolimab. The receptor set was obtained from an adult with an advanced solid tumor such as melanoma, head and neck, liver or kidney cancer. Both conserved end residues are part of each CDR3. A D gene is named only where the DNA matches it firmly. Rows give clone size only sometimes, using once, few, many, or a class for an expanded clone.

size,length,J,V,D,CDR3,DNA
-,14,TRBJ1-6,TRBV7-3,-,CASSLLGNNSPLHF,TGTGCCAGCAGCTTACTAGGAAATAATTCACCCCTCCACTTT
once,16,TRBJ2-3,TRBV7-2,TRBD2,CASSLVSGRGADTQYF,TGTGCCAGCAGCTTAGTTAGCGGGAGGGGCGCAGATACGCAGTATTTT
-,14,TRBJ2-7,TRBV18,-,CASSLDRQSYEQYF,TGTGCCAGCTCCCTGGACCGACAATCCTACGAGCAGTACTTC
once,13,TRBJ2-1,TRBV5-1,-,CATRSESYNEQFF,TGCGCCACCCGCTCAGAGTCTTACAATGAGCAGTTCTTC
-,13,TRBJ1-1,TRBV6-5,-,CASSTMVNTEAFF,TGTGCCAGCAGTACGATGGTGAACACTGAAGCTTTCTTT
-,14,TRBJ2-7,TRBV11-2,TRBD1,CASSLVGTGGWQYF,TGTGCCAGCAGCTTAGTGGGGACAGGGGGCTGGCAGTACTTC
-,16,TRBJ1-2,TRBV19,-,CASSINRDRTNYGYTF,TGTGCCAGTAGTATCAACAGGGATAGGACTAACTATGGCTACACCTTC
-,16,TRBJ1-4,TRBV19,-,CASTPGSTGYNEKLFF,TGTGCCAGTACCCCGGGCTCTACAGGGTATAATGAAAAACTGTTTTTT
-,14,TRBJ2-5,TRBV2,-,CASRAGLDSQTQYF,TGTGCCAGCAGGGCAGGCCTGGACTCGCAGACCCAGTACTTC
-,14,TRBJ2-3,TRBV7-9,-,CASSPGQGTDTQYF,TGTGCCAGCAGCCCAGGACAAGGCACAGATACGCAGTATTTT
-,11,TRBJ2-7,TRBV5-1,TRBD2,CASSFSGEQYF,TGCGCCAGCAGCTTTAGCGGGGAGCAGTACTTC
once,16,TRBJ2-3,TRBV7-2,TRBD2,CASSVLGAGGTDTQYF,TGTGCCAGCAGCGTACTGGGAGCGGGGGGAACGGATACGCAGTATTTT
-,15,TRBJ2-6,TRBV27,-,CASSLIRAGANVLTF,TGTGCCAGCAGTTTAATCAGGGCTGGGGCCAACGTCCTGACTTTC
-,14,TRBJ2-3,TRBV7-9,-,CASGPGSSTDTQYF,TGTGCCAGCGGCCCAGGGTCCAGCACAGATACGCAGTATTTT
once,13,TRBJ2-2,TRBV6-4,-,CASSDSGPGELFF,TGTGCCAGCAGTGACTCGGGTCCCGGGGAGCTGTTTTTT
-,14,TRBJ2-7,TRBV2,TRBD1,CASSQRQGAHEQYF,TGTGCCAGCAGCCAACGACAGGGGGCCCACGAGCAGTACTTC
-,16,TRBJ2-1,TRBV30,TRBD2,CAWSPLGLAGYNEQFF,TGTGCCTGGAGTCCACTGGGACTAGCGGGATACAATGAGCAGTTCTTC
-,13,TRBJ2-7,TRBV19,-,CASSPQGFYEQYF,TGTGCCAGTAGCCCACAGGGATTCTACGAGCAGTACTTC